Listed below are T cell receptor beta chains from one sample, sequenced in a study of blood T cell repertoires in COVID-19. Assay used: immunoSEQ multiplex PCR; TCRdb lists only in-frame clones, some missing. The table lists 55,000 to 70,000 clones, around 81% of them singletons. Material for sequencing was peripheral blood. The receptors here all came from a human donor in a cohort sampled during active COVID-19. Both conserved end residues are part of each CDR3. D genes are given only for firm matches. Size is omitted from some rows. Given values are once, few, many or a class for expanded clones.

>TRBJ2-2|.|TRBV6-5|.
TGTGCCAGCCTTCCCAGGGGCGCGAACACCGGGGAGCTGTTTTTT
CASLPRGANTGELFF
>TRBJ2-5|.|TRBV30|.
TGTGCCTCAGGGGCAGGGGATGGAGAGACCCAGTACTTC
CASGAGDGETQYF
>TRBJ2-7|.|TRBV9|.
TGTGCCAGCAGCGTAGAACGGAGGGGCCACCTGTCCTACGAGCAGTACTTC
CASSVERRGHLSYEQYF
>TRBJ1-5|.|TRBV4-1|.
TGCGCCAGCAGCCAAGATTCGGGGAGGCAACAGCCCCAGCATTTT
CASSQDSGRQQPQHF
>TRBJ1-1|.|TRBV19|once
TGTGCCAGTAGTCTACAGGACACTGAAGCTTTCTTT
CASSLQDTEAFF
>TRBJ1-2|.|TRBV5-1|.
TGCGCCAGCCGCTTCGGGGTTTCGGATGGCTACACCTTC
CASRFGVSDGYTF
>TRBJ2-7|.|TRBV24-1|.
TGTGCCACCAGTGATCCCCGCGCAGCGTTCCCCTACGAGCAGTACTTC
CATSDPRAAFPYEQYF
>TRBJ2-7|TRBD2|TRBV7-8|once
TGTGCCAGCAGCCGCGTCGGGACTAGCGGGCGGTACGAGCAGTACTTC
CASSRVGTSGRYEQYF
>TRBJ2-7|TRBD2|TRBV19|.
TGTGCCAGTAGTATATTTGGCGGGGGGCTCTCCTACGAGCAGTACTTC
CASSIFGGGLSYEQYF
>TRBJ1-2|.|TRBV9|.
TGTGCCAGCAGCGAGCCGGGGGTCGGGATTGTAACCTACACCTTC
CASSEPGVGIVTYTF
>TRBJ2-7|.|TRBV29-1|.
TGCAGCGCCGGCAGGGGTTACGAGCAGTACTTC
CSAGRGYEQYF
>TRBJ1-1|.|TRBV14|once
TGTGCCAGCGTCTTCAACTTAACTGAAGCTTTCTTT
CASVFNLTEAFF
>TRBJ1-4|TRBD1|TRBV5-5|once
TGTGCCAGCAAACTAAGGGGGACAGCTCTAAATGAAAAACTGTTTTTT
CASKLRGTALNEKLFF
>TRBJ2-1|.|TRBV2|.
TGTGCCAGCAGTGAAGGGGGAGGGGGGTTCGCTGATGATGAGCAGTTCTTC
CASSEGGGGFADDEQFF
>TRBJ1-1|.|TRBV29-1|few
TGCAGCGCCCAAGGGGGGGCTGAAGCTTTCTTT
CSAQGGAEAFF
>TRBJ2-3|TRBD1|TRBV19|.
TGTGCCAGTAGGACAGGGAATGGAGATACGCAGTATTTT
CASRTGNGDTQYF
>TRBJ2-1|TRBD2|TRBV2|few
TGTGCCAGCGGGGGTAGCGGGACCACGGGGGTATACAATGAGCAGTTCTTC
CASGGSGTTGVYNEQFF
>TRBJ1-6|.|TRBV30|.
TGTGCCTGGACGCTGAACAGGGAATGGTCCTATAATTCACCCCTCCACTTT
CAWTLNREWSYNSPLHF
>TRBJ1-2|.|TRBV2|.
TGTGCCAGCAGTGAACAGGGGCCTAACTATGGCTACACCTTC
CASSEQGPNYGYTF
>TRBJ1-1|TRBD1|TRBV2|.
TGTGCCAGCAGACAGGGGGTGTTCACTGAAGCTTTCTTT
CASRQGVFTEAFF
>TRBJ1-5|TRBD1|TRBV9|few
TGTGCCAGCAGCCGAGACAGGGGGCAGGATCAGCCCCAGCATTTT
CASSRDRGQDQPQHF
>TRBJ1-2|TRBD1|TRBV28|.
TGTGCCAGCACAGCAATCGGACAGGGAGTTTACGGCTACACCTTC
CASTAIGQGVYGYTF
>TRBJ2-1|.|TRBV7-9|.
TGTGCCCTCGACCATAGACAGGCCCACAATGAGCAGTTCTTC
CALDHRQAHNEQFF
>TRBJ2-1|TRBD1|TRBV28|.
TGTGCCAGCAGCCCCGGGACAGGATCCTACAATGAGCAGTTCTTC
CASSPGTGSYNEQFF
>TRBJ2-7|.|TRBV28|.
TGTGCCAGCAGGCTACCGAGATCCTACGAGCAGTACTTC
CASRLPRSYEQYF
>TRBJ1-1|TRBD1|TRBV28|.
TGTGCCAGCCAAACCGACCTCGGACAGGGGGCTTCATACACTGAAGCTTTCTTT
CASQTDLGQGASYTEAFF
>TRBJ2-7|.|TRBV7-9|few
TGTGCCAGCAGCCCTCAACAGGGTTACGAGCAGTACTTC
CASSPQQGYEQYF
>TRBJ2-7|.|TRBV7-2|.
TGTGCCAGCAGCTTATTGGCAGCCTACGAGCAGTACTTC
CASSLLAAYEQYF
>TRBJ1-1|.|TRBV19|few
TGTGCCAGTAGTTCCCCGGACATACTGAACACTGAAGCTTTCTTT
CASSSPDILNTEAFF
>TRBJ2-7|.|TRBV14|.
TGTGCCAGCAGTTACAGGGACGAGCAGTACTTC
CASSYRDEQYF
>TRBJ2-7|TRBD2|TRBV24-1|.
TGTGCCACCAGTGGTCCTAGCGGGAGTGACTCCTACGAGCAGTACTTC
CATSGPSGSDSYEQYF
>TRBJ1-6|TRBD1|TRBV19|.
TGTGCCAGTAGCCCAGGGGGTCTGACACCCCTCCACTTT
CASSPGGLTPLHF
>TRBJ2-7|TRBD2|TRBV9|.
TGTGCCAGCAGCGCGGGGGGGGAGACTATCCCCTACGAGCAGTACTTC
CASSAGGETIPYEQYF
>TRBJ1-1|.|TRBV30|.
TGTGCCTGGAGTGTACTCTCCCCTGAAGCTTTCTTT
CAWSVLSPEAFF
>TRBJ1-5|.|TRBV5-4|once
TGTGCCAGCAGCTTGGACATGGTTTGTAGCAATCAGCCCCAGCATTTT
CASSLDMVCSNQPQHF
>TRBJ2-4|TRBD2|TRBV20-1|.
TGCAGTGCTAGTAGCTACGGGCTAGCGGGTTCCGAGGCCAAAAACATTCAGTACTTC
CSASSYGLAGSEAKNIQYF
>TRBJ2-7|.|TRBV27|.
TGTGCCAGCAGTCAACAGGGCCCCTACGAGCAGTACTTC
CASSQQGPYEQYF
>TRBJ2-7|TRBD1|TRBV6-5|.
TGTGCCAGCAGCAGGGACAGGTACGAGCAGTACTTC
CASSRDRYEQYF
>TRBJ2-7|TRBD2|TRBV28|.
TGTGCCAGCAGTTTATTTGGGACTAGCGGAGGCGAGCAGTACTTC
CASSLFGTSGGEQYF
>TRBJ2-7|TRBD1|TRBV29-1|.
TGCAGCGTTGACAAGGGACAGATCTACGAGCAGTACTTC
CSVDKGQIYEQYF
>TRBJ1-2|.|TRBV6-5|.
TGTGCCAGCGGGCAATCCTATGGCTACACCTTC
CASGQSYGYTF
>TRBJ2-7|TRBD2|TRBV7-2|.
TGTGCCAGCAGCTCGGGACTAGCGGGAGTACTAGGCGGCGAGCAGTACTTC
CASSSGLAGVLGGEQYF
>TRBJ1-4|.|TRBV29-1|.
TGCAGCGTCAGTCGGGGGGGGCCAACTAATGAAAAACTGTTTTTT
CSVSRGGPTNEKLFF
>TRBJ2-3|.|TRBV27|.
TGTGCCAGCAGTCCTATGAGGTTTAACACAGATACGCAGTATTTT
CASSPMRFNTDTQYF
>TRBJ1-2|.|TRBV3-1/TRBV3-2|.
TGTGCCAGCAGCCAATCTATGGGCTACACCTTC
CASSQSMGYTF
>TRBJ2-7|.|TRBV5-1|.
TGCGCCAGCAGCCCGGACAGTTCCTACGAGCAGTACTTC
CASSPDSSYEQYF
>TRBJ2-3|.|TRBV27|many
TGTGCCAGCAGTCCTATAGGGGACACCATAGGCACAGATACGCAGTATTTT
CASSPIGDTIGTDTQYF
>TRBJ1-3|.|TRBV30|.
TGTGCCTGGAAGCGGCAGGCATCTGGAAACACCATATATTTT
CAWKRQASGNTIYF
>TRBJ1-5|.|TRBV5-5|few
TGTGCCAGCAGCTTGGTTGGGGACACCCATCAGCCCCAGCATTTT
CASSLVGDTHQPQHF
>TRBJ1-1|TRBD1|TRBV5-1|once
TGCGCCAGCAGCTTGACAGGGGAGGACACTGAAGCTTTCTTT
CASSLTGEDTEAFF
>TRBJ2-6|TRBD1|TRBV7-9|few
TGTGCCAGCAGCTCCAACAGGGGGACTGGGGCCAACGTCCTGACTTTC
CASSSNRGTGANVLTF
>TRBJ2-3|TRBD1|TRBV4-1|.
TGCGCCAGCAGCCTCGACAGGGAGGATACGCAGTATTTT
CASSLDREDTQYF
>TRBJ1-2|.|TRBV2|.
TGTGCCAGCAAAGGGGCAGGGGAGGGAGGCTACACCTTC
CASKGAGEGGYTF
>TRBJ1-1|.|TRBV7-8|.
TGTGCCAGCAGCTTACTGCGGGACTGGAACACTGAAGCTTTCTTT
CASSLLRDWNTEAFF
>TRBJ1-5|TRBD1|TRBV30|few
TGTGCCTGGAGTCCGGGACAGGGGCTACCAAATCAGCCCCAGCATTTT
CAWSPGQGLPNQPQHF
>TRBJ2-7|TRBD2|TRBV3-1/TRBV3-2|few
TGTGCCAGCAGCCCGGTAGCGGGAGCCGCTCGCGAGCAGTACTTC
CASSPVAGAAREQYF